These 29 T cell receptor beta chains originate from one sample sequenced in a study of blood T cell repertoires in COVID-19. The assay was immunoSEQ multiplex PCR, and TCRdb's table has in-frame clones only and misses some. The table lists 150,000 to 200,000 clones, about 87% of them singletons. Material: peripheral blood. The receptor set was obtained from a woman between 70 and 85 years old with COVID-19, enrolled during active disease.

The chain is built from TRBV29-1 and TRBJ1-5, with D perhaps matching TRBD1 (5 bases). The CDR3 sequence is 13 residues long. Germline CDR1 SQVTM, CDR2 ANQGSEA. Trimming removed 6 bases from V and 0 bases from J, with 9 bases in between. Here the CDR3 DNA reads TGCAGCGTACAGGTATATAGCAATCAGCCCCAGCATTTT. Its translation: CSVQVYSNQPQHF.

The CDR3 DNA reads as TGTGCCAGCTCACCTGGACAGGGAAATAACTATGGCTACACCTTC. Translated, it gives CASSPGQGNNYGYTF. J is TRBJ1-2 and V is TRBV18; 8 bases agree with TRBD1. V was pared by 3 bases and J by 1 base, with 4 bases of the junction left unmatched. This CDR3 has 15 amino acids. CDR1 and CDR2 (germline): KGHSH, LQKENI.

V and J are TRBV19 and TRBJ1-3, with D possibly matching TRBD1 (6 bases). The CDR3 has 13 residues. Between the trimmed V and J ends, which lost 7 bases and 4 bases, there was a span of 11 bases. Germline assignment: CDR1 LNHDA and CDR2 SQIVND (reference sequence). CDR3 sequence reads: CASTRTAGNTIYF. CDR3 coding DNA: TGTGCCAGTACCAGGACAGCGGGAAACACCATATATTTT.

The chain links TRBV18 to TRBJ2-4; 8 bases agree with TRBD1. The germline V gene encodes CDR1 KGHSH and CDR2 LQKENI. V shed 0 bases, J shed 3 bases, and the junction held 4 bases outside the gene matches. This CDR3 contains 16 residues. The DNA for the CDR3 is TGTGCCAGCTCACCACCGATGGGGACAGGCAAAAACATTCAGTACTTC. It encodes CASSPPMGTGKNIQYF.

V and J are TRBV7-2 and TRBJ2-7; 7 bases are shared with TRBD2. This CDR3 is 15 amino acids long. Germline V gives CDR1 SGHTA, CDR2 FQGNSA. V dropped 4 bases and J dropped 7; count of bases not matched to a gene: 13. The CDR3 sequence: CASSSSDGGRGEQYF. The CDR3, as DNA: TGTGCCAGCAGCTCCTCAGACGGCGGGAGAGGTGAGCAGTACTTC.

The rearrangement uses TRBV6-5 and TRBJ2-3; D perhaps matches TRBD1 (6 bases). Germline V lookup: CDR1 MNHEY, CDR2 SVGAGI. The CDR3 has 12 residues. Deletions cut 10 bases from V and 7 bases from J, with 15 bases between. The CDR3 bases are TGTGCCATCGTCGGGACAACTAATACGCAGTATTTT. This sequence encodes CAIVGTTNTQYF.

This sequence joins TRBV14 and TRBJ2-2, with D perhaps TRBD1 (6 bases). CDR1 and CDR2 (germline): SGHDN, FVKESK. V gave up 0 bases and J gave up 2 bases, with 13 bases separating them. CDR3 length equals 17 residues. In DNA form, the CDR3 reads TGTGCCAGCAGCCAAGATATCTGGACAGACAACACCGGGGAGCTGTTTTTT. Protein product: CASSQDIWTDNTGELFF.

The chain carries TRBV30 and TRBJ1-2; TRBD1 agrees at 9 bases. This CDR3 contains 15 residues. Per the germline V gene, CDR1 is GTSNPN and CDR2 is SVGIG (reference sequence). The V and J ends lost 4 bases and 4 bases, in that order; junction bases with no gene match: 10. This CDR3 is CAWKPPGQGVYGYTF. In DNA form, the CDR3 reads TGTGCCTGGAAGCCCCCGGGACAGGGAGTCTATGGCTACACCTTC.

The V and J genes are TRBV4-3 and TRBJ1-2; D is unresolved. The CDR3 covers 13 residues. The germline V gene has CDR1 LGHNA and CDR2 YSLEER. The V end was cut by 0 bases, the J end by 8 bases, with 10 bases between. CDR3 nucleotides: TGCGCCAGCAGCCAAGAGCCCAGGCACGGCTACACCTTC. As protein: CASSQEPRHGYTF.

Here the CDR3 DNA reads TGTGCCTGGAGTGTACGGGTAGGAATCACTAACTATGGCTACACCTTC. Translation: CAWSVRVGITNYGYTF. The gene calls are TRBV30 and TRBJ1-2; D unclear. Between the trimmed V and J ends, which lost 0 bases and 0 bases, there was a span of 14 bases. Germline CDR1 reads GTSNPN; CDR2 reads SVGIG (reference sequence). CDR3 size: 16 residues.

The CDR3 sequence is CASSRTRPGFSHEQYF. Here the CDR3 DNA reads TGTGCCAGCAGCAGAACGCGTCCAGGGTTTTCTCACGAGCAGTACTTC. This chain uses TRBV7-2 with TRBJ2-7; maybe TRBD1 (5 bases). The germline CDR1 and CDR2 sequences are SGHTA and FQGNSA. V was shortened by 5 bases and J by 5 bases, with 22 bases between the two germline ends. CDR3 size: 16 residues.

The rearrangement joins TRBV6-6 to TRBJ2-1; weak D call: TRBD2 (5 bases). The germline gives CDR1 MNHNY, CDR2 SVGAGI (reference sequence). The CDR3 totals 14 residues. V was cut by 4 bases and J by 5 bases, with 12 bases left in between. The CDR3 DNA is TGTGCCAGCAGTTTTCGGCCGGGGAACAATGAGCAGTTCTTC. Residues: CASSFRPGNNEQFF.

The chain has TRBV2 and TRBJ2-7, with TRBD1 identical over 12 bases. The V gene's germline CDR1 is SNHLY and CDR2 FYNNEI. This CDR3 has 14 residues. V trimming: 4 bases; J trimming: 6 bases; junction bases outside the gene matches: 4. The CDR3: CASSVGQGAGEQYF. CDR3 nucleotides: TGTGCCAGCAGTGTGGGACAGGGGGCGGGCGAGCAGTACTTC.

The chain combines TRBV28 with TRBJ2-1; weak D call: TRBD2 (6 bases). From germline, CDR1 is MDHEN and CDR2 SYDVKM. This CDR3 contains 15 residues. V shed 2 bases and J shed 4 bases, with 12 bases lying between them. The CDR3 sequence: CASSLLGGDYNEQFF. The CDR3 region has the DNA TGTGCCAGCAGTTTACTAGGCGGGGATTACAATGAGCAGTTCTTC. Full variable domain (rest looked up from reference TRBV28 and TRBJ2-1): DVKVTQSSRYLVKRTGEKVFLECVQDMDHENMFWYRQDPGLGLRLIYFSYDVKMKEKGDIPEGYSVSREKKERFSLILESASTNQTSMYLCASSLLGGDYNEQFFGPGTRLTVL.

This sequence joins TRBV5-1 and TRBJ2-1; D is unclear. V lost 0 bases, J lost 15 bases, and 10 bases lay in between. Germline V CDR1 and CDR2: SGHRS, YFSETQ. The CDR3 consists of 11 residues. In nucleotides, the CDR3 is TGCGCCAGCAGCTTGGGACAACACCTGTTCTTC. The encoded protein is CASSLGQHLFF. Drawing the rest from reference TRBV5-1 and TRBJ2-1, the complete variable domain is KAGVTQTPRYLIKTRGQQVTLSCSPISGHRSVSWYQQTPGQGLQFLFEYFSETQRNKGNFPGRFSGRQFSNSRSEMNVSTLELGDSALYLCASSLGQHLFFGPGTRLTVL.

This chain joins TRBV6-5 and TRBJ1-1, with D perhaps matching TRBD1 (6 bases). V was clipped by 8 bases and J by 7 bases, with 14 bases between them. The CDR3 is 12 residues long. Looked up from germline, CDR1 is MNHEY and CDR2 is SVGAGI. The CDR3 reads CASRTVFVEAFF. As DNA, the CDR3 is TGTGCCAGCCGGACAGTTTTCGTTGAAGCTTTCTTT.

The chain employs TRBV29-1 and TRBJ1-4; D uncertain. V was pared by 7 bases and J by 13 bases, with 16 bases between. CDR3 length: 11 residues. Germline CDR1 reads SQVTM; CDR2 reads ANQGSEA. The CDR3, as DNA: TGCAGCGCTACCTTCGGAGATGGACTGTTTTTT. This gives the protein CSATFGDGLFF.

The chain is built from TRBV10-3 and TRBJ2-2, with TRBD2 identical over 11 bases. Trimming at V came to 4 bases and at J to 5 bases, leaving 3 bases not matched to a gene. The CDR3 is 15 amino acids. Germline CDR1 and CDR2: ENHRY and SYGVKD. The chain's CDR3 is CAISGRTSGTGELFF. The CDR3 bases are TGTGCCATCAGTGGGAGGACTAGCGGGACCGGGGAGCTGTTTTTT.

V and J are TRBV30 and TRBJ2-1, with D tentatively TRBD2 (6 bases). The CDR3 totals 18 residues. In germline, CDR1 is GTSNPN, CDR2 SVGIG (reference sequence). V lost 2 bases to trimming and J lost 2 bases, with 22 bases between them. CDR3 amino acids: CAWSSRGPGLDPYNEQFF. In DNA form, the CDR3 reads TGTGCCTGGAGTTCGCGAGGTCCGGGACTCGACCCCTACAATGAGCAGTTCTTC.

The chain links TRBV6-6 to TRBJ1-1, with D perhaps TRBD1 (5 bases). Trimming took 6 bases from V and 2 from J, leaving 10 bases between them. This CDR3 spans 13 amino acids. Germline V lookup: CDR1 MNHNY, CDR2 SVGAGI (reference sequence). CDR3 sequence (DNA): TGTGCCAGCAGCACCCAGGGAAACACTGAAGCTTTCTTT. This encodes CASSTQGNTEAFF.

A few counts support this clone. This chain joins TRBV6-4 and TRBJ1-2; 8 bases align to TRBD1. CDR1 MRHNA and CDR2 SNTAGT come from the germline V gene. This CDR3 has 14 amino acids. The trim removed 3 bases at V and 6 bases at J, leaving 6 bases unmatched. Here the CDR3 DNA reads TGTGCCAGCAGTGAGCAGACAGGGGCTCATGGCTACACCTTC. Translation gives CASSEQTGAHGYTF.

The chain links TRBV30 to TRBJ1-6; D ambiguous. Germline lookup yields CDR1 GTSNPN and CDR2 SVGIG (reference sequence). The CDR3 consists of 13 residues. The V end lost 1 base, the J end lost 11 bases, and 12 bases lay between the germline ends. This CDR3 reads CAWSEGRTPPLHF. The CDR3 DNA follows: TGTGCCTGGAGTGAAGGCAGGACTCCACCCCTCCACTTT.

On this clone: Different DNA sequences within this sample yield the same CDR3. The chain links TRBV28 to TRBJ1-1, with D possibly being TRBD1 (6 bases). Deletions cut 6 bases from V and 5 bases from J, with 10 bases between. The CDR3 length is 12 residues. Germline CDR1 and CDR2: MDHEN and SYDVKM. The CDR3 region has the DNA TGTGCCAGCAGACAGGGCTGGACTGAAGCTTTCTTT. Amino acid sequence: CASRQGWTEAFF.

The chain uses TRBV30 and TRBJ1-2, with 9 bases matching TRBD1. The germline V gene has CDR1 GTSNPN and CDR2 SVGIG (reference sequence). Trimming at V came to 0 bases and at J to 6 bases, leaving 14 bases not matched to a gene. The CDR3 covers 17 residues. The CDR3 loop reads CAWSVRSAGTGRDGYTF. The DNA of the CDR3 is TGTGCCTGGAGTGTACGTTCCGCCGGGACAGGGCGGGATGGCTACACCTTC.

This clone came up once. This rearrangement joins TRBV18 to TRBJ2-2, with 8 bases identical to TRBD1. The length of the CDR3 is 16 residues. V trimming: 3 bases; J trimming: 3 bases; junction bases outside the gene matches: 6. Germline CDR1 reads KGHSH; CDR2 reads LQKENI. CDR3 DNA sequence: TGTGCCAGCTCACCGTGGACAGGGTTGGACACCGGGGAGCTGTTTTTT. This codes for CASSPWTGLDTGELFF. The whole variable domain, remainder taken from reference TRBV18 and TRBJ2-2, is NAGVMQNPRHLVRRRGQEARLRCSPMKGHSHVYWYRQLPEEGLKFMVYLQKENIIDESGMPKERFSAEFPKEGPSILRIQQVVRGDSAAYFCASSPWTGLDTGELFFGEGSRLTVL.

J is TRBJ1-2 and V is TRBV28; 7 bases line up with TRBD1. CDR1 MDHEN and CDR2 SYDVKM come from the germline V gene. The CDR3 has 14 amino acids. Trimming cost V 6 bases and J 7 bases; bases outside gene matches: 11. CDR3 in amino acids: CASSRPPGGSGYTF. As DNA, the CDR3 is TGTGCCAGCAGCCGACCGCCAGGGGGGTCTGGCTACACCTTC.

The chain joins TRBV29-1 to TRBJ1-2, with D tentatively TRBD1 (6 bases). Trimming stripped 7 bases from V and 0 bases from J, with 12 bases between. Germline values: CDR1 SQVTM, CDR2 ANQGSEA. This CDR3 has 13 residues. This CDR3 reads CSGMQGTNYGYTF. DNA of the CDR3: TGCAGCGGTATGCAGGGGACTAACTATGGCTACACCTTC. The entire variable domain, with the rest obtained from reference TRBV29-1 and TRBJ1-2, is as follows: SAVISQKPSRDICQRGTSLTIQCQVDSQVTMMFWYRQQPGQSLTLIATANQGSEATYESGFVIDKFPISRPNLTFSTLTVSNMSPEDSSIYLCSGMQGTNYGYTFGSGTRLTVV.

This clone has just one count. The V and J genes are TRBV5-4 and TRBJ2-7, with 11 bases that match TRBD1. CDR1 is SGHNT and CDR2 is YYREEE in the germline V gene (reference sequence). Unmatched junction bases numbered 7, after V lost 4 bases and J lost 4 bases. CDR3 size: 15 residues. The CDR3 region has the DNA TGTGCCAGCAGCACCGGGACAGGGGGAAAATACGAGCAGTACTTC. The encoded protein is CASSTGTGGKYEQYF.

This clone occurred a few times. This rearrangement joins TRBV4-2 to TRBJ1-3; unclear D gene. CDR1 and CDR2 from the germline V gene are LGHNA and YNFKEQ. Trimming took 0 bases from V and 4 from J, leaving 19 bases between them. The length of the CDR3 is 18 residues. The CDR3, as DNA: TGTGCCAGCAGCCAAGATCTCCCCTTCGAGGGTTTGGGAAACACCATATATTTT. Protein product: CASSQDLPFEGLGNTIYF.